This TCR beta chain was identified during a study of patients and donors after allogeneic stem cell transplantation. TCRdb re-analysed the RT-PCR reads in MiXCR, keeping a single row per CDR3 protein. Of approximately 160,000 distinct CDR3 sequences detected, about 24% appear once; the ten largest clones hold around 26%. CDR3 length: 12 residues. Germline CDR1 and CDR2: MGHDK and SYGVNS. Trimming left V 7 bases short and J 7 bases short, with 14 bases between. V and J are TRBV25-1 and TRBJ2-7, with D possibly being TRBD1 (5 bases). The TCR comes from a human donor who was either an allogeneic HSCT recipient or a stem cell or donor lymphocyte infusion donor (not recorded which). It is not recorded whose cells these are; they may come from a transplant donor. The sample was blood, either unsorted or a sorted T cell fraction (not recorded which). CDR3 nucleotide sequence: TGTGCCAGCACCCAAGACAGTGTGGAGCAGTACTTC. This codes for CASTQDSVEQYF.